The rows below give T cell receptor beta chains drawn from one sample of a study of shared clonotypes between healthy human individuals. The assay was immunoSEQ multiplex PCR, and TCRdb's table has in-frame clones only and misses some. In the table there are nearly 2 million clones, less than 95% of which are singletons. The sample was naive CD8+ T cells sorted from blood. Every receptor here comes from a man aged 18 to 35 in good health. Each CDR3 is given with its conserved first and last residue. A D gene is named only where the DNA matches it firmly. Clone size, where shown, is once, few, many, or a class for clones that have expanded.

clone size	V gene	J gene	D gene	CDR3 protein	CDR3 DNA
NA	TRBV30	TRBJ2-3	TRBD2	CACAGGSLTDTQYF	TGTGCCTGTGCGGGGGGCAGCCTCACAGATACGCAGTATTTT
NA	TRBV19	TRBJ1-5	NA	CASSMYGDGNQPQHF	TGTGCCAGTAGTATGTACGGGGATGGCAATCAGCCCCAGCATTTT
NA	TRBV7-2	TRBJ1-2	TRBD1	CASSPKRRGGQGPLNGYTF	TGTGCCAGCAGCCCCAAGCGTAGGGGGGGACAGGGGCCATTAAATGGCTACACCTTC
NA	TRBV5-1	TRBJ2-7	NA	CASSYPGQPQYF	TGCGCCAGCAGCTACCCGGGACAACCGCAGTACTTC
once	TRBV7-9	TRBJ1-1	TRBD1	CASSPWTGESTEAFF	TGTGCCAGCAGCCCGTGGACAGGGGAGAGCACTGAAGCTTTCTTT
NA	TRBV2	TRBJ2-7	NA	CASSDGDPSYEQYF	TGTGCCAGCAGTGATGGGGATCCCTCCTACGAGCAGTACTTC
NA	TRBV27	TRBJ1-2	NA	CASSITITGQYGYTF	TGTGCCAGCAGTATAACCATAACAGGGCAGTATGGCTACACCTTC
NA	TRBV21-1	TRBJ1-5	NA	CASGGQATNQPQHF	TGTGCCAGCGGAGGACAGGCGACCAATCAGCCCCAGCATTTT
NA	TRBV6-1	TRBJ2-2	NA	CASSELSLGGNTGELFF	TGTGCCAGCAGTGAATTGAGTTTGGGAGGGAACACCGGGGAGCTGTTTTTT
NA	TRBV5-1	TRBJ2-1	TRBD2	CASSLEGLAELF	TGCGCCAGCAGCTTGGAGGGACTAGCGGAGCTCTTC
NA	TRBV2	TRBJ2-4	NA	CASSPPDSSQKNIQYF	TGTGCCAGCAGTCCGCCGGACTCTTCGCAGAAAAACATTCAGTACTTC
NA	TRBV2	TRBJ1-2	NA	CASSGGWEAGDYGYTF	TGTGCCAGCAGTGGCGGCTGGGAGGCCGGGGACTATGGCTACACCTTC
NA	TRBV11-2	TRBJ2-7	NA	CASSPELSYEQYF	TGTGCCAGCAGCCCCGAACTGTCCTACGAGCAGTACTTC